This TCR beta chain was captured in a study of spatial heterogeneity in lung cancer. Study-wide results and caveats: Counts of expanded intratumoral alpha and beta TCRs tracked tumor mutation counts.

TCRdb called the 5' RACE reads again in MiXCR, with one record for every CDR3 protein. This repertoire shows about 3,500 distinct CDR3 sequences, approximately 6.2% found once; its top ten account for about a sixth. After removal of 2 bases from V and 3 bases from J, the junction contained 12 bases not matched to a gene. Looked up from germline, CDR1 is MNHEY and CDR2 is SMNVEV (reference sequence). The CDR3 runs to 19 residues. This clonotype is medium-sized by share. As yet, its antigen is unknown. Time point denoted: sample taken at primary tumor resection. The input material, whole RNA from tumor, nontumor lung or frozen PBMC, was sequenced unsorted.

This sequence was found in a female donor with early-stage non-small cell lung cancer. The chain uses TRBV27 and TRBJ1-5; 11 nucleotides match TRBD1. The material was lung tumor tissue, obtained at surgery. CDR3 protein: CASSLGRGQGGVFNQPQHF. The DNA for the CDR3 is TGTGCCAGCAGTTTAGGACGGGGACAGGGGGGCGTATTCAATCAGCCCCAGCATTTT.